The 12 T cell receptor beta chains presented below share a single source sample, sequenced in a study of OX40 agonist ivuxolimab in advanced cancers. Repertoires were generated with immunoSEQ multiplex PCR, while TCRdb's copy carries only in-frame clones and drops some. Here the sample spans 50,000 or so clones, 80% to 90% being singletons. This sample comprised CD4+ or CD8+ T cells sorted from blood, obtained in a trial of the OX40 agonist ivuxolimab. The receptors come from an adult with an advanced solid tumor such as melanoma, head and neck, liver or kidney cancer.

V and J are TRBV7-9 and TRBJ2-1; TRBD1 might be the D (6 bases). In germline, CDR1 is SEHNR, CDR2 FQNEAQ (reference sequence). Trimming stripped 5 bases from V and 8 bases from J, with 13 bases between. The CDR3 runs to 13 residues. The CDR3 DNA sequence: TGTGCCAGCAGCCAAGGGGGAGTTTATGAGCAGTTCTTC. Protein: CASSQGGVYEQFF.

This clone occurred a few times. The V call is TRBV11-2, the J call TRBJ2-3, with D unclear. Trimming removed 2 bases from V and 2 bases from J, with 14 bases in between. The CDR3 is 16 residues long. Germline-derived CDR1 and CDR2 are SGHAT and FQNNGV. The CDR3 sequence is CASSLSWAPPTDTQYF. The CDR3 region has the DNA TGTGCCAGCAGCTTATCGTGGGCCCCCCCCACAGATACGCAGTATTTT.

This rearrangement joins TRBV5-5 to TRBJ2-7; D unclear. Deletions cut 0 bases from V and 0 bases from J, with 10 bases between. The CDR3 totals 15 residues. Looked up from germline, CDR1 is SGHKS and CDR2 is YYEKEE (reference sequence). CDR3 nucleotide sequence: TGTGCCAGCAGCTTGGACAGAATTACCTCCTACGAGCAGTACTTC. Translating it yields CASSLDRITSYEQYF.

V gene TRBV11-2 combines with J gene TRBJ1-1, with TRBD1 matching over 7 bases. The trim removed 5 bases at V and 8 bases at J, leaving 2 bases unmatched. This CDR3 has 11 residues. CDR1 and CDR2 (germline): SGHAT, FQNNGV. CDR3 DNA sequence: TGTGCCAGCAGCCAGGACAGGGAAGCTTTCTTT. Encoded protein: CASSQDREAFF.

The V gene is TRBV30, the J gene TRBJ1-2, with TRBD1 matching over 12 bases. The CDR3 runs 13 residues. Looked up from germline, CDR1 is GTSNPN and CDR2 is SVGIG (reference sequence). V dropped 8 bases and J dropped 4; count of bases not matched to a gene: 5. The CDR3 sequence: CAGRDRGPYGYTF. The CDR3 bases are TGTGCCGGCCGGGACAGGGGGCCCTATGGCTACACCTTC.

V gene TRBV27 combines with J gene TRBJ2-3; 12 bases fit TRBD2. Germline CDR1 is MNHEY and CDR2 is SMNVEV (reference sequence). The CDR3 loop spans 16 amino acids. V shed 5 bases, J shed 6 bases, and the junction held 9 bases outside the gene matches. CDR3 sequence reads: CASSNPLAGGLDTQYF. In nucleotides, the CDR3 is TGTGCCAGCAGTAATCCCCTAGCGGGAGGGCTCGATACGCAGTATTTT.

V is TRBV19 and J is TRBJ2-7; 8 bases agree with TRBD2. Germline trimming cut 5 bases from V and 7 bases from J; bases unmatched to any gene: 7. Germline values: CDR1 LNHDA, CDR2 SQIVND (reference sequence). The CDR3 has 13 residues. The CDR3 is CASSATAGGEQYF. DNA for the CDR3: TGTGCCAGTAGTGCCACCGCGGGGGGAGAGCAGTACTTC. Variable domain in full (rest from reference TRBV19 and TRBJ2-7): DGGITQSPKYLFRKEGQNVTLSCEQNLNHDAMYWYRQDPGQGLRLIYYSQIVNDFQKGDIAEGYSVSREKKESFPLTVTSAQKNPTAFYLCASSATAGGEQYFGPGTRLTVT.

This clone was counted only a few times. V and J are TRBV5-1 and TRBJ2-1; perhaps TRBD2 as D (6 bases). V lost 0 bases to trimming and J lost 2 bases, with 12 bases between them. This CDR3 is 16 amino acids long. Germline-derived CDR1 and CDR2 are SGHRS and YFSETQ. In nucleotides, the CDR3 is TGCGCCAGCAGCTTGGAGGCGGGGTACGCCTACAATGAGCAGTTCTTC. Amino acids: CASSLEAGYAYNEQFF.

The chain is built from TRBV7-2 and TRBJ2-3; D is possibly TRBD1 (6 bases). The CDR3 covers 13 residues. Germline V lookup: CDR1 SGHTA, CDR2 FQGNSA. Between the trimmed V and J ends, which lost 5 bases and 5 bases, there was a span of 11 bases. The CDR3 loop reads CASSPSGVDTQYF. The CDR3 coding sequence is TGTGCCAGCAGCCCCTCAGGGGTAGATACGCAGTATTTT.

The chain uses TRBV4-1 and TRBJ1-1; 12 positions match TRBD1. The CDR3 spans 14 residues. V lost 8 bases to trimming and J lost 1 base; unmatched junction nucleotides: 2. Germline V gives CDR1 MGHRA, CDR2 YSYEKL. The CDR3 DNA follows: TGCGCCAGCCGGGACAGGGGGCAGAACACTGAAGCTTTCTTT. Its protein product is CASRDRGQNTEAFF.

This chain uses TRBV11-2 with TRBJ2-3; a weak D match, TRBD1 (6 bases). The CDR3 contains 15 residues. The V and J ends lost 0 bases and 2 bases respectively, with 9 bases between them. Germline assignment: CDR1 SGHAT and CDR2 FQNNGV. Written as DNA, the CDR3 is TGTGCCAGCAGCTTAGATTGGACAGACACAGATACGCAGTATTTT. Protein: CASSLDWTDTDTQYF. Full variable domain (remainder filled in from reference TRBV11-2 and TRBJ2-3): EAGVAQSPRYKIIEKRQSVAFWCNPISGHATLYWYQQILGQGPKLLIQFQNNGVVDDSQLPKDRFSAERLKGVDSTLKIQPAKLEDSAVYLCASSLDWTDTDTQYFGPGTRLTVL.

This clone was observed a handful of times. The genes are TRBV27 and TRBJ2-5; the D gene is possibly TRBD1 (6 bases). Per germline, CDR1 MNHEY and CDR2 SMNVEV (reference sequence). Trimming pared 10 bases from V and 5 bases from J, leaving 14 bases between. The length of the CDR3 is 12 residues. Here the CDR3 DNA reads TGTGCCACTATGACAGGTGGGGAGACCCAGTACTTC. Translated, it gives CATMTGGETQYF.